Sequencing of this T cell receptor beta chain was carried out in a study of long-term antiretroviral therapy in people with HIV. This clone was recorded once. As yet, its antigen is unknown. Overall study results and limits: Clones that had undergone expansion before ART prevailed in the repertoire throughout all time points. ART adherence, viral resistance and therapy changes went unrecorded.

Version v3.0 of the immunoSEQ assay ran at survey level. Sequencing was performed with immunoSEQ multiplex PCR; in TCRdb, only in-frame clones are kept and a portion is missing. The data contain 25,000 or so clones, about 88% of them singletons. The germline V and J ends were trimmed by 3 bases and 3 bases, with 8 bases remaining between them. The CDR3 has 12 residues. Germline V gives CDR1 SQVTM, CDR2 ANQGSEA. The TCR comes from a woman in her 30s with HIV. The sequences come from unsorted PBMCs, collected 1.9 years after starting antiretroviral therapy. The chain combines TRBV29-1 with TRBJ1-1; no reliable D call. The CDR3 DNA reads as TGCAGCGTTGATAAGGATCACACTGAAGCTTTCTTT. It is translated as CSVDKDHTEAFF.